A selection of T cell receptor beta chains follows, all from one sample in a study of cytomegalovirus exposure and HLA in healthy donors. Profiling relied on immunoSEQ multiplex PCR, and the TCRdb table lists in-frame clones only, not all of them. Of under 200,000 clones in the sample, 60% to 85% were seen once. The sequenced sample consisted of PBMCs. The source is a man aged 35 to 55 in good health and CMV-seronegative. Each CDR3 is given with its conserved first and last residue. A D gene is named only where the DNA matches it firmly. Size is stated for part of the rows, as once, few or many counts, or as a class when the clone is expanded.

D gene	V gene	clone size	J gene	CDR3 protein	CDR3 DNA
TRBD2	TRBV18	-	TRBJ2-5	CASSPPNREGRKETQYF	TGTGCCAGCTCACCTCCAAATAGGGAGGGCCGAAAAGAGACCCAGTACTTC
TRBD1	TRBV5-1	-	TRBJ2-7	CASSPNRDSTYEQYF	TGCGCCAGCAGCCCGAACCGGGACAGTACCTACGAGCAGTACTTC
TRBD1	TRBV19	-	TRBJ1-5	CASRNRGQGNSNQPQHF	TGTGCCAGTAGGAACCGGGGACAGGGCAATAGCAATCAGCCCCAGCATTTT
TRBD2	TRBV27	-	TRBJ2-7	CASRPRTSGRGEQYF	TGTGCCAGCAGGCCCCGGACTAGCGGGAGGGGTGAGCAGTACTTC
-	TRBV19	-	TRBJ2-5	CASSIEGGRETQYF	TGTGCCAGTAGTATTGAGGGGGGGCGGGAGACCCAGTACTTC
-	TRBV4-1	-	TRBJ2-4	CASSQEGRGAGIQYF	TGCGCCAGCAGCCAAGAAGGGAGGGGGGCTGGCATTCAGTACTTC
TRBD1	TRBV5-1	-	TRBJ1-5	CASSWGTASNQPQHF	TGCGCCAGCAGCTGGGGGACAGCAAGCAATCAGCCCCAGCATTTT
-	TRBV21-1	-	TRBJ2-7	CASSNGLAVSYEQYF	TGTGCCAGCAGCAACGGACTAGCGGTATCCTACGAGCAGTACTTC
TRBD2	TRBV4-1	-	TRBJ2-2	CASSQGVTSSGAPKLFF	TGCGCCAGCAGCCAAGGGGTTACGTCTAGCGGGGCTCCGAAGCTGTTTTTT
TRBD1	TRBV5-1	-	TRBJ1-2	CASSLVGRGGARDGYTF	TGCGCCAGCAGCTTGGTGGGGAGAGGGGGCGCTCGGGATGGCTACACCTTC
TRBD1	TRBV5-1	-	TRBJ1-1	CASSLDRGRRRNTEAFF	TGCGCCAGCAGCTTGGACAGGGGGCGGAGGAGGAACACTGAAGCTTTCTTT
TRBD1	TRBV10-3	-	TRBJ2-7	CAISDGRGSEQYF	TGTGCCATCAGTGATGGCAGGGGGAGCGAGCAGTACTTC
-	TRBV4-1	once	TRBJ2-3	CASSQKGLAHGDTQYF	TGCGCCAGCAGCCAAAAAGGCCTAGCCCATGGGGATACGCAGTATTTT
-	TRBV7-5	-	TRBJ1-6	CARSLCGGRRNSPLHF	TGTGCCAGAAGCTTATGTGGAGGGCGTCGCAATTCACCCCTCCACTTT
-	TRBV5-4	-	TRBJ2-3	CASSLERGLTDTQYF	TGTGCCAGCAGCTTGGAGCGAGGGCTCACAGATACGCAGTATTTT
-	TRBV19	-	TRBJ2-7	CASSIKGLSSYEQYF	TGTGCCAGTAGTATAAAGGGACTGAGCTCCTACGAGCAGTACTTC
-	TRBV7-6	medium-sized	TRBJ1-1	CASSLDSYFGTEAFF	TGTGCCAGCAGCTTGGACAGCTACTTCGGGACTGAAGCTTTCTTT
-	TRBV7-2	-	TRBJ2-1	CASSPRRGGHEQFF	TGTGCCAGCAGCCCGAGACGGGGTGGGCATGAGCAGTTCTTC
TRBD1	TRBV7-9	-	TRBJ2-7	CASSPDRVYYEQYF	TGTGCCAGCAGCCCGGACAGGGTATATTACGAGCAGTACTTC
TRBD2	TRBV19	-	TRBJ2-3	CASSMRGLATDTQYF	TGTGCCAGTAGTATGAGGGGACTAGCCACAGATACGCAGTATTTT
TRBD1	TRBV6-5	-	TRBJ1-4	CASGRLGQGNEKLFF	TGTGCCAGCGGGCGTTTGGGACAGGGGAATGAAAAACTGTTTTTT
TRBD1	TRBV18	-	TRBJ2-1	CASSYEQQGVTLF	TGTGCCAGCTCTTACGAACAACAGGGGGTAACACTCTTC
-	TRBV5-6	-	TRBJ2-7	CASRDGQRNYEQYF	TGTGCCAGCAGGGACGGACAGAGAAACTACGAGCAGTACTTC
-	TRBV5-1	-	TRBJ1-2	CASSPPKGGGYTF	TGCGCCAGCAGCCCCCCCAAAGGGGGAGGCTACACCTTC
TRBD1	TRBV28	-	TRBJ1-5	CASSLLGRGPFQPQHF	TGTGCCAGCAGTTTATTAGGCAGGGGGCCTTTCCAGCCCCAGCATTTT
TRBD2	TRBV29-1	-	TRBJ2-5	CSGQGLANQETQYF	TGCAGCGGCCAGGGACTAGCGAATCAAGAGACCCAGTACTTC
TRBD1	TRBV5-1	-	TRBJ1-2	CASTIGTGRTNYGYTF	TGCGCCAGCACAATTGGGACAGGGAGAACCAACTATGGCTACACCTTC
-	TRBV5-8	few	TRBJ2-7	CASSLAFRDSYEQYF	TGTGCCAGCAGCTTGGCTTTTCGGGACTCCTACGAGCAGTACTTC
-	TRBV6-5	-	TRBJ1-2	CASRPLGPHSYTF	TGTGCCAGCAGGCCGTTGGGCCCCCATAGCTACACCTTC
-	TRBV9	once	TRBJ2-5	CASSVDRETQYF	TGTGCCAGCAGCGTAGATCGAGAGACCCAGTACTTC
-	TRBV6-4	-	TRBJ2-3	CASSDASGSDTQYF	TGTGCCAGCAGTGACGCCAGCGGGTCAGATACGCAGTATTTT
TRBD1	TRBV5-1	once	TRBJ2-5	CASSSGQGPPGETQYF	TGCGCCAGCAGCTCGGGACAGGGGCCTCCGGGGGAGACCCAGTACTTC
-	TRBV5-5	-	TRBJ1-4	CASSLVGSANEKLFF	TGTGCCAGCAGCTTGGTCGGGTCGGCTAATGAAAAACTGTTTTTT
-	TRBV7-2	-	TRBJ2-7	CASSPTAYEQYF	TGTGCCAGCAGCCCTACGGCCTACGAGCAGTACTTC
-	TRBV30	-	TRBJ2-5	CAWRQVGREQYF	TGTGCCTGGAGGCAGGTTGGCCGGGAGCAGTACTTC
TRBD1	TRBV19	-	TRBJ1-1	CASSIGGTDLFTEAFF	TGTGCCAGTAGTATAGGGGGGACAGATCTTTTCACTGAAGCTTTCTTT
-	TRBV5-1	-	TRBJ2-2	CASRTGTGELFF	TGCGCCAGCCGAACAGGGACCGGGGAGCTGTTTTTT
-	TRBV18	-	TRBJ1-5	CASSAEYSNQPQHF	TGTGCCAGCTCGGCCGAATATAGCAATCAGCCCCAGCATTTT
TRBD1	TRBV5-1	-	TRBJ1-1	CASSFRQGGWSTEAFF	TGCGCCAGCAGCTTTCGACAGGGGGGATGGAGCACTGAAGCTTTCTTT
TRBD1	TRBV11-2	-	TRBJ2-1	CASSLVYRGYNEQFF	TGTGCCAGCAGCTTAGTTTACAGGGGCTACAATGAGCAGTTCTTC
TRBD1	TRBV28	-	TRBJ1-6	CASRQGQGLSSYNSPLHF	TGTGCCAGCAGGCAGGGACAGGGCCTTAGCTCCTATAATTCACCCCTCCACTTT
-	TRBV6-5	-	TRBJ2-7	CASTGSNSYEQYF	TGTGCCAGCACTGGTAGTAACTCCTACGAGCAGTACTTC
TRBD1	TRBV7-2	-	TRBJ1-2	CASSLEKGASGYTF	TGTGCCAGCAGCTTAGAAAAGGGGGCTTCTGGCTACACCTTC
TRBD2	TRBV7-8	-	TRBJ2-2	CASSPRTSGGPNTGELFF	TGTGCCAGCAGCCCCAGGACTAGCGGGGGACCGAACACCGGGGAGCTGTTTTTT
TRBD1	TRBV12-5	many	TRBJ2-1	CARGSSSYNEQFF	TGTGCCAGGGGGAGCAGCTCCTACAATGAGCAGTTCTTC
-	TRBV10-3	-	TRBJ2-7	CAITFDRSGEQYF	TGTGCCATCACCTTTGACAGGAGCGGCGAGCAGTACTTC
-	TRBV4-3	-	TRBJ1-6	CASSQDLVLDTNSPLHF	TGCGCCAGCAGCCAAGATTTGGTTTTGGACACCAATTCACCCCTCCACTTT
-	TRBV7-2	-	TRBJ1-2	CASILGSPSGGYTF	TGTGCCAGCATACTTGGGAGTCCTTCGGGTGGCTACACCTTC
TRBD1	TRBV7-2	-	TRBJ2-7	CASSLLGQGIRQYF	TGTGCCAGCAGCTTATTGGGACAGGGCATTCGGCAGTACTTC
TRBD2	TRBV7-2	-	TRBJ2-5	CASSRGTSGVETQYF	TGTGCCAGCAGCCGGGGGACTAGCGGGGTTGAGACCCAGTACTTC
-	TRBV11-2	few	TRBJ1-1	CASSLVRAGGTEAFF	TGTGCCAGCAGCTTAGTAAGGGCTGGAGGCACTGAAGCTTTCTTT
-	TRBV4-3	-	TRBJ2-2	CASSRSGQNTGELFF	TGCGCCAGCAGCCGATCCGGACAGAACACCGGGGAGCTGTTTTTT
-	TRBV18	few	TRBJ1-2	CASSPLFGEGYTF	TGTGCCAGCTCACCACTATTCGGGGAAGGCTACACCTTC
TRBD2	TRBV5-6	-	TRBJ2-3	CASSLDRTSGGADTQYF	TGTGCCAGCAGCTTGGATAGGACTAGCGGGGGGGCTGATACGCAGTATTTT
TRBD1	TRBV19	-	TRBJ1-4	CASSIMGQPNEKLFF	TGTGCCAGTAGTATAATGGGACAGCCTAATGAAAAACTGTTTTTT
-	TRBV5-8	-	TRBJ1-5	CASSLAPNQPQHF	TGTGCCAGCAGCTTGGCCCCTAATCAGCCCCAGCATTTT
-	TRBV4-3	-	TRBJ2-2	CASSPYTGELFF	TGCGCCAGCAGCCCTTACACCGGGGAGCTGTTTTTT
-	TRBV11-3	-	TRBJ2-7	CASSPPGAPYEQYF	TGTGCCAGCAGCCCCCCAGGGGCTCCCTACGAGCAGTACTTC
TRBD1	TRBV6-6	once	TRBJ2-1	CASSYGTVEERQFF	TGTGCCAGCAGTTACGGGACAGTAGAAGAGAGGCAGTTCTTC
-	TRBV14	-	TRBJ1-1	CASSQAGRNTEAFF	TGTGCCAGCAGCCAAGCTGGCAGGAACACTGAAGCTTTCTTT